This T cell receptor beta chain was sequenced for a study of human T cells and chemical hapten exposure. This clonotype was seen a handful of times. Each CDR3 protein gets one entry after TCRdb re-called the RACE reads with MiXCR. The repertoire holds under 200,000 distinct CDR3 sequences, about a quarter seen once, with 2.1% in the top ten. With 0 bases removed from V and 6 bases from J, the gap between germline ends came to 12 bases. The CDR3 runs 14 residues. Germline V gene data show CDR1 as MNHEY and CDR2 as SMNVEV (reference sequence). Time point described: patch test 3, about 24 weeks after DPC sensitization. Treatment of the sample: therapeutic diphenylcyclopropenone sensitization with weekly scalp DPC.

The chain combines TRBV27 with TRBJ2-7, with a tentative D call TRBD2 (6 bases). Sequenced material: whole blood, taken in connection with sensitization to the hapten diphenylcyclopropenone (DPC). This receptor was taken from a woman aged 18 to 35 with alopecia areata. Some clones in this sample may be carry-over from other donors' samples. The CDR3 loop reads CASSLSRSGVEQYF. CDR3 DNA sequence: TGTGCCAGCAGTTTATCTCGCTCGGGGGTCGAGCAGTACTTC.